These T cell receptor beta chains were read from a single sample in a study of blood T cells in healthy people across ages. From the 5' RACE reads, TCRdb called clonotypes with MiXCR, one entry per CDR3 protein. The sample lists more than 1,400,000 distinct CDR3 sequences; around 42% were seen once. Sequences were obtained from blood. Receptors were obtained from a woman aged 18-29 years in good health. CDR3s include the opening cysteine and the closing phenylalanine or tryptophan. D genes are given only for firm matches. Clone size, where shown, is once, few, many, or a class for clones that have expanded.

few,TRBJ1-5,TRBV19,-,TGTGCCAGTAGGTACGGGCAGAACAATCAGCCCCAGCATTTT,CASRYGQNNQPQHF
-,TRBJ2-1,TRBV6-5,TRBD2,TGTGCCAGCAGTTACTCGAGCCTAGCGGGATCCTACAATGAGCAGTTCTTC,CASSYSSLAGSYNEQFF
-,TRBJ1-2,TRBV3-1,TRBD1,TGTGCCAGCAGCCAAGATCTGAACAGGGGATTACCTCGCTATGGCTACACCTTC,CASSQDLNRGLPRYGYTF
-,TRBJ2-6,TRBV7-9,-,TGTGCCAGCAGTGGGGCTGGGGCCAACGTCCTGACTTTC,CASSGAGANVLTF
-,TRBJ2-7,TRBV7-9,-,TGTGCCAGCAGTGTGACTAGTCTTTCGGGGGAGCAGTACTTC,CASSVTSLSGEQYF
few,TRBJ2-2,TRBV9,-,TGTGCCAGCAGCGCCGGACTGACCACGAACACCGGGGAGCTGTTTTTT,CASSAGLTTNTGELFF
-,TRBJ2-3,TRBV6-5,-,TGTGCCAGCAGTTTTAGCGCCCAAGGCACAGATACGCAGTATTTT,CASSFSAQGTDTQYF
-,TRBJ2-4,TRBV6-6,TRBD2,TGTGCCAGCAGCCCTACTAGCGGTGCACCCCCTGAGCAGTACTTC,CASSPTSGAPPEQYF
few,TRBJ2-1,TRBV28,TRBD1,TGTGCCAGCAGTTTATTTGTCAGGGGGCACTACAATGAGCAGTTCTTC,CASSLFVRGHYNEQFF
many,TRBJ2-7,TRBV10-3,-,TGTGCCATCAGGCCAGGGGAATCCTACGAGCAGTACTTC,CAIRPGESYEQYF
-,TRBJ2-5,TRBV12-3/TRBV12-4,-,TGTGCCAGCAGTTCCGAGGGGCGGGAGACCCAGTACTTC,CASSSEGRETQYF
-,TRBJ1-1,TRBV2,-,TGTGCCAGCAGTGAAGAACAATTCACTGAAGCTTTCTTT,CASSEEQFTEAFF
few,TRBJ2-7,TRBV4-1,-,TGCGCCAGCAGCCTCCAGGGGTACCAAAACCCTTCCTACGAGCAGTACTTC,CASSLQGYQNPSYEQYF
-,TRBJ2-1,TRBV20-1,TRBD2,TGCAGTGCTAGACTCCGACTAGCGGGGGACCTCCCTGGGCAGTTCTTC,CSARLRLAGDLPGQFF
-,TRBJ2-1,TRBV5-1,TRBD2,TGCGCCAGCAGCGTTGCCGGGACTAGCGGGTACGAGCAGTTCTTC,CASSVAGTSGYEQFF
-,TRBJ2-5,TRBV5-1,-,TGCGCCAGCAGCTTGGGTCGGGCCCGAGAGACCCAGTACTTC,CASSLGRARETQYF